A single TCR beta chain is shown here with its context. As handled by the study authors: Estimated nucleated cell counts came from reference gene primer amplification. The method was immunoSEQ multiplex PCR; TCRdb's version includes in-frame clones alone and lacks a portion of them. For V, J and clone size, that table is used; D and trimming come from the DNA. Found here are around 180,000 clones, around 77% of them singletons; the top ten hold 6% to 7.5%. The source of the sample is a study of blood T cell repertoires in COVID-19. Study overall: Samples taken during acute and convalescent COVID-19 were collected in the United States, Italy and Spain. T cells, B-cell-depleted T cells, or PBMCs supplied cDNA or gDNA.

The receptor's source is a man aged 70 or older with active or convalescent COVID-19. The material sequenced was peripheral blood.

This CDR3 reads CAWSTGTGNEKLFF. CDR3 DNA: TGTGCCTGGTCAACCGGGACAGGGAATGAAAAACTGTTTTTT. The chain is built from TRBV30 and TRBJ1-4; 9 positions match TRBD1. The CDR3 contains 14 residues. Germline V lookup: CDR1 GTSNPN, CDR2 SVGIG (reference sequence). V trimming: 5 bases; J trimming: 5 bases; junction bases outside the gene matches: 6. The full variable domain, rest sourced from reference TRBV30 and TRBJ1-4, is SQTIHQWPATLVQPVGSPLSLECTVEGTSNPNLYWYRQAAGRGLQLLFYSVGIGQISSEVPQNLSASRPQDRQFILSSKKLLLSDSGFYLCAWSTGTGNEKLFFGSGTQLSVL.